These 7 T cell receptor beta chains originate from one sample sequenced in a study of blood T cell repertoires in COVID-19. This table comes from immunoSEQ multiplex PCR, and its TCRdb copy is limited to in-frame clones, with some not included. Among 300,000 to 450,000 clones listed, less than 90% were seen once. The sample was PBMCs or T cells enriched from blood (not recorded which). The receptors derive from a woman younger than 45 who had recovered from COVID-19.

This clone was found a few times. The same CDR3 arises from other DNA sequences in this sample as well. V usage is TRBV7-2 and J usage is TRBJ2-7; 7 nucleotides agree with TRBD1. The CDR3 length is 13 residues. Trimming took 1 base from V and 5 from J; bases not matched to a gene: 2. Germline CDR1 SGHTA, CDR2 FQGNSA. CDR3 bases: TGTGCCAGCAGCTTAGGAACAGGGGACGAGCAGTACTTC. The encoded protein is CASSLGTGDEQYF.

This sequence joins TRBV12-3 or TRBV12-4 and TRBJ2-1, with D perhaps TRBD1 (5 bases). Trimming removed 3 bases from V and 9 bases from J, with 9 bases in between. The CDR3 has 12 amino acids. The CDR3 bases are TGTGCCAGCAGTTTCTATGGGGCTGAGCAGTTCTTC. This gives the protein CASSFYGAEQFF.

The count of this clone is one. DNA for the CDR3: TGTGCCAGCAGCTTAAACCCTTTTCACGAGCCCATCTACGAGCAGTACTTC. It specifies CASSLNPFHEPIYEQYF. The chain is built from TRBV7-2 and TRBJ2-7; D call uncertain. Germline-derived CDR1 and CDR2 are SGHTA and FQGNSA. V was clipped by 2 bases and J by 3 bases, with 20 bases between them. This CDR3 contains 17 residues.

V and J are TRBV27 and TRBJ1-1; D ambiguous. Germline V CDR1 and CDR2: MNHEY, SMNVEV (reference sequence). The length of the CDR3 is 14 residues. V lost 6 bases and J lost 0, with 11 bases in between. CDR3 sequence reads: CASRPWALNTEAFF. CDR3 in DNA: TGTGCCAGCAGGCCCTGGGCCCTGAACACTGAAGCTTTCTTT.

This chain joins TRBV27 and TRBJ2-2; TRBD2 matches 16 bases. The CDR3 totals 21 residues. The germline CDR1 and CDR2 sequences are MNHEY and SMNVEV (reference sequence). Trimming cost V 5 bases and J 0 bases; bases outside gene matches: 12. Here the CDR3 DNA reads TGTGCCAGCAGTGCCCTGCCGGGACTAGCGGGGGGGAAATCGAACACCGGGGAGCTGTTTTTT. As protein: CASSALPGLAGGKSNTGELFF.

This clone was detected only a few times. The V gene is TRBV28, the J gene TRBJ1-5; possibly TRBD1 for D (5 bases). The germline V and J ends were trimmed by 5 bases and 5 bases, with 16 bases remaining between them. Germline V gene sequence: CDR1 MDHEN, CDR2 SYDVKM. The CDR3 loop spans 15 amino acids. CDR3 sequence: CASSPGPEDYQPQHF. The CDR3 DNA reads TGTGCCAGCAGTCCAGGGCCAGAAGATTATCAGCCCCAGCATTTT.

This sequence joins TRBV7-6 and TRBJ1-5; the D is unclear. Trimming left V 8 bases short and J 0 bases short, with 14 bases between. The CDR3 totals 15 residues. Germline V CDR1 and CDR2: SGHVS, FNYEAQ. CDR3 nucleotide sequence: TGTGCCAGCTCCCCCGGACTCTATAGCAATCAGCCCCAGCATTTT. It yields the protein CASSPGLYSNQPQHF.